This TCR beta chain was captured by sequencing in a study of T-cell memory formation after mild COVID-19. This CDR3 contains 14 residues. Deletions cut 1 base from V and 1 base from J, with 4 bases between. CDR1 is SGHAT and CDR2 is FQNNGV in the germline V gene. TCRalpha and TCRbeta libraries used 5'RACE with constant-segment primers and UMIs. Via MiXCR, TCRdb re-called the 5' RACE reads, giving one row per CDR3 protein. The sample includes about 140,000 distinct CDR3 sequences, roughly 15% seen only once; the top ten take roughly 13%. Whole-study results and caveats: The pre-infection memory compartment contained some responding clones, suggesting cross-reactive memory joined. There was a balanced CD4/CD8 profile in clones contracting day 15 to 85, and later expanders leaned CD4+.

As regards this clonotype: Antigen unknown.

The genes are TRBV11-2 and TRBJ2-2; D remains unclear. The sequencing input was PBMCs or a T cell subset sorted from them (not recorded which). This receptor was obtained from an adult woman who had mild COVID-19 (a few samples of this study predate the infection). Cell type and time point are not known. In DNA, the CDR3 is TGTGCCAGCAGCTTAGGACTGAACACCGGGGAGCTGTTTTTT. Translation: CASSLGLNTGELFF.